This T cell receptor (beta chain) was sequenced for a study of blood T cell repertoires in COVID-19. The assay was immunoSEQ multiplex PCR, and TCRdb's table has in-frame clones only and misses some. The sample carries hundreds of thousands of clones, approximately 86% recorded once. Germline CDR1 reads PRHDT; CDR2 reads FYEKMQ (reference sequence). V shed 3 bases and J shed 2 bases, with 17 bases lying between them. The length of the CDR3 is 16 residues. The chain recombines TRBV13 with TRBJ2-7; the D gene is possibly TRBD2 (5 bases). The origin of this receptor is a woman aged 50 to 60 who had recovered from COVID-19. Sequencing input: PBMCs or T cells enriched from blood (not recorded which). In DNA form, the CDR3 reads TGTGCCAGCAGCTTCGTAGGAGGACTGGGAGCCTACGAGCAGTACTTC. Protein product: CASSFVGGLGAYEQYF.